The text below deals with one T cell receptor beta chain. These data are taken from a study of blood T cell repertoires in COVID-19. In the original analysis: Amplification with reference gene primers provided the estimates of nucleated cell counts. The protocol was immunoSEQ multiplex PCR, while the TCRdb copy is restricted to in-frame clones and leaves out a portion. V and J calls and clone size follow that table, whereas D and trimming were derived from the DNA. The sample contains more than 70,000 clones, roughly 85% of which appear only once. This receptor was identified in a man aged 60-69 years with acute or convalescent COVID-19. The sample consisted of peripheral blood.

The CDR3 DNA reads TGTGCCAGCAGCTCAGGGACAGGGGATAAGCAGTACTTC. This encodes CASSSGTGDKQYF. The V call is TRBV7-9, the J call TRBJ2-7, with 10 bases that match TRBD1. This CDR3 comprises 13 residues. After removal of 4 bases from V and 8 bases from J, the junction contained 5 bases not matched to a gene. Per the germline V gene, CDR1 is SEHNR and CDR2 is FQNEAQ (reference sequence).